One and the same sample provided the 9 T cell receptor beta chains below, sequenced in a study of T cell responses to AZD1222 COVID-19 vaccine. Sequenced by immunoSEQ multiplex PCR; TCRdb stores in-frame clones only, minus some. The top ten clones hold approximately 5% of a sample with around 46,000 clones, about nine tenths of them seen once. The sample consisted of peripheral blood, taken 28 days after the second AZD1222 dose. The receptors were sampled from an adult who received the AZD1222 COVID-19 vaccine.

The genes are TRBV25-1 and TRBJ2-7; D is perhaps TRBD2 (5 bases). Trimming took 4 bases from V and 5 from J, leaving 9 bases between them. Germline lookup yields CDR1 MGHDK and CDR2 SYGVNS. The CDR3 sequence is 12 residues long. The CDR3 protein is CASSAGLDEQYF. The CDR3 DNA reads TGTGCCAGCAGTGCCGGACTTGACGAGCAGTACTTC.

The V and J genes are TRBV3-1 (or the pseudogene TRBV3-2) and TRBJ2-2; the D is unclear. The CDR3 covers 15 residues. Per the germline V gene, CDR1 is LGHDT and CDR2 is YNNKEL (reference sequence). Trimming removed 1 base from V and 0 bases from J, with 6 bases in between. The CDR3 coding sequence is TGTGCCAGCAGCCAAGCGGCGGCGAACACCGGGGAGCTGTTTTTT. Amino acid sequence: CASSQAAANTGELFF.

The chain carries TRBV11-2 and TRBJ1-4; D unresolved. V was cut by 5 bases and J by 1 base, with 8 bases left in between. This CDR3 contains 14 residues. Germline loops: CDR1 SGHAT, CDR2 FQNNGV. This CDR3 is CASSPLRTNEKLFF. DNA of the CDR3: TGTGCCAGCAGCCCTTTACGAACTAATGAAAAACTGTTTTTT. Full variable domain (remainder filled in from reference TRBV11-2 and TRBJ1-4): EAGVAQSPRYKIIEKRQSVAFWCNPISGHATLYWYQQILGQGPKLLIQFQNNGVVDDSQLPKDRFSAERLKGVDSTLKIQPAKLEDSAVYLCASSPLRTNEKLFFGSGTQLSVL.

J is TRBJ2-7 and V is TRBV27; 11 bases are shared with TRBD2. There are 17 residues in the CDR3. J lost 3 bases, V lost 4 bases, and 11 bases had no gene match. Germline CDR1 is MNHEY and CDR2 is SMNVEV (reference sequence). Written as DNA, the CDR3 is TGTGCCAGCAGTTCCACCGCCGGGACTAGCGGTTTCTACGAGCAGTACTTC. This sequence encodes CASSSTAGTSGFYEQYF.

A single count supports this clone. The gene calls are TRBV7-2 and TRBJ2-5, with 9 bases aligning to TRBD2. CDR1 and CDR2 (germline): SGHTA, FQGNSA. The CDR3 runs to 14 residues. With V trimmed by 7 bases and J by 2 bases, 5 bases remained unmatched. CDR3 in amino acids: CASIQAGGQETQYF. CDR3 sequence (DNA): TGTGCCAGCATCCAAGCGGGAGGACAAGAGACCCAGTACTTC.

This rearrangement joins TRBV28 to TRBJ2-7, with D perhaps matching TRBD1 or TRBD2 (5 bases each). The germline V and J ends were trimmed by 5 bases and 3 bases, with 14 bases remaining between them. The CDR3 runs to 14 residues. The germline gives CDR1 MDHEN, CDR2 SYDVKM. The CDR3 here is CASSLSGPYYEQYF. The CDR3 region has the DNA TGTGCCAGCAGTCTATCGGGACCCTACTACGAGCAGTACTTC. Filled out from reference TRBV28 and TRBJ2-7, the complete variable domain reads DVKVTQSSRYLVKRTGEKVFLECVQDMDHENMFWYRQDPGLGLRLIYFSYDVKMKEKGDIPEGYSVSREKKERFSLILESASTNQTSMYLCASSLSGPYYEQYFGPGTRLTVT.

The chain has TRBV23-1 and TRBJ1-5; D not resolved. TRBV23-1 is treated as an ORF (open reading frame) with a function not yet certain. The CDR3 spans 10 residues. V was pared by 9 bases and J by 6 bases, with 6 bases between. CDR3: CARSGQPQHF. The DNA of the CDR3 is TGCGCCAGGAGTGGTCAGCCCCAGCATTTT.

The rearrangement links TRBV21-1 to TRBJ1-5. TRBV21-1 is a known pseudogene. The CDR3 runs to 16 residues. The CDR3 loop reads CASSEWGASGNQPQHF. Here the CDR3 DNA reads TGTGCCAGCAGCGAATGGGGGGCTTCGGGCAATCAGCCCCAGCATTTT.

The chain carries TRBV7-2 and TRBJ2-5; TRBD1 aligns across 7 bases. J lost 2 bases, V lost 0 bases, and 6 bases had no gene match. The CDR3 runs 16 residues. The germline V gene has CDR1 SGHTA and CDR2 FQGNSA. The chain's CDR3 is CASSLATGLVQETQYF. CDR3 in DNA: TGTGCCAGCAGCTTAGCGACAGGGTTGGTACAAGAGACCCAGTACTTC.